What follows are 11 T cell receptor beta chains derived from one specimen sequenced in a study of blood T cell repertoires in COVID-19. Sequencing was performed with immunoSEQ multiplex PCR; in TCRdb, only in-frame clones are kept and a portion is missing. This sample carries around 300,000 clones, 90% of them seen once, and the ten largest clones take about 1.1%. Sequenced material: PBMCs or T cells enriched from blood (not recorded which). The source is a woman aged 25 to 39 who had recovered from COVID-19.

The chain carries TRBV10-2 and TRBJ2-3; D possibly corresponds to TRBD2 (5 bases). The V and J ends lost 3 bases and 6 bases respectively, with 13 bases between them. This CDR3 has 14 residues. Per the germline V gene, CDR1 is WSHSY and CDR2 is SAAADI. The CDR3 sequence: CASSDVGDTDTQYF. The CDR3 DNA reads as TGCGCCAGCAGTGATGTGGGAGACACGGATACGCAGTATTTT.

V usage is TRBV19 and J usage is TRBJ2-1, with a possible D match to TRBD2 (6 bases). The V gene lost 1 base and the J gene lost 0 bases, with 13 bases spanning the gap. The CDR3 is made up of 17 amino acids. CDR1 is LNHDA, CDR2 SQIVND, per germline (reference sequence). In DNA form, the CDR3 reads TGTGCCAGTAGTATAGGGGCACTAGCTGGCTCCTACAATGAGCAGTTCTTC. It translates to CASSIGALAGSYNEQFF.

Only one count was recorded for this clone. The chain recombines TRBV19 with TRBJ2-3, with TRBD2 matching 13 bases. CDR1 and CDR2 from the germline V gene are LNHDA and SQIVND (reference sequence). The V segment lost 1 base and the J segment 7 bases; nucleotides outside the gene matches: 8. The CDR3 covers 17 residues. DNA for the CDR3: TGTGCCAGTAGTATAGCCGCCGGACTAGCGGGAGAAAATACGCAGTATTTT. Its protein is CASSIAAGLAGENTQYF.

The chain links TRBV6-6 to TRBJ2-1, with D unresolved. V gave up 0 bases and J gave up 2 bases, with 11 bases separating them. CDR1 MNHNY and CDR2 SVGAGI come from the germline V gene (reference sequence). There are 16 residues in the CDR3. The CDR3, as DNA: TGTGCCAGCAGTTACTCCCGTCCGTCAGCCTACAATGAGCAGTTCTTC. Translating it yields CASSYSRPSAYNEQFF.

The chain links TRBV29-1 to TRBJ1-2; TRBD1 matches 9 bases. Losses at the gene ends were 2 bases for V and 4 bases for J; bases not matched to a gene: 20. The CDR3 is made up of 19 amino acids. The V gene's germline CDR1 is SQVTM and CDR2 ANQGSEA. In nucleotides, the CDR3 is TGCAGCGTTGAAAATAAATCTGGTACAGGGGGCTTTCGGAGCTATGGCTACACCTTC. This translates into CSVENKSGTGGFRSYGYTF.

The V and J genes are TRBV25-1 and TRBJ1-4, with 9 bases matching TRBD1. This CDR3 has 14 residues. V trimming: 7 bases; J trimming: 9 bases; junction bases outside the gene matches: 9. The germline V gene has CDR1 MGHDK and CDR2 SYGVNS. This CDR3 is CASTTGTGLKKLFF. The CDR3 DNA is TGTGCCAGCACAACCGGGACAGGGCTGAAAAAACTGTTTTTT. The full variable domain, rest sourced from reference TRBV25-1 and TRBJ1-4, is EADIYQTPRYLVIGTGKKITLECSQTMGHDKMYWYQQDPGMELHLIHYSYGVNSTEKGDLSSESTVSRIRTEHFPLTLESARPSHTSQYLCASTTGTGLKKLFFGSGTQLSVL.

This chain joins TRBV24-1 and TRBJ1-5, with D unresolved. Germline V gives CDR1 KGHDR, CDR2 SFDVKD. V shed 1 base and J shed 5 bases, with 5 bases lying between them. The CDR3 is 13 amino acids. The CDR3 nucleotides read TGTGCCACCAGTGATTTTGGAGATCAGCCCCAGCATTTT. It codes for CATSDFGDQPQHF.

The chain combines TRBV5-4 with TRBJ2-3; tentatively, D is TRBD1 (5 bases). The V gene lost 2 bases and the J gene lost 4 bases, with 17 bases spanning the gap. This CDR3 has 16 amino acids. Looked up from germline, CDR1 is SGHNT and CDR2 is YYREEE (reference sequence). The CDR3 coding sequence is TGTGCCAGCAGCTTTGGGGCCCTCAGTTTCCCAGATACGCAGTATTTT. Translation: CASSFGALSFPDTQYF.

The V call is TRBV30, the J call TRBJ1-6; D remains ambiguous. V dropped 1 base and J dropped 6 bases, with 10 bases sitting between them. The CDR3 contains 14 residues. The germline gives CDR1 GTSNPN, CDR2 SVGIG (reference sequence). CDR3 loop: CAWSAGVGNSPLHF. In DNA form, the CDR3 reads TGTGCCTGGAGTGCGGGTGTGGGTAATTCACCCCTCCACTTT.

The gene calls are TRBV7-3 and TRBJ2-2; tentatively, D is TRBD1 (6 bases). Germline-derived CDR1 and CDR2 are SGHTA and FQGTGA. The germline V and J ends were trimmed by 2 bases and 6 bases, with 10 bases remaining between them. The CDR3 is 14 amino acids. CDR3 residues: CASSLGGQAGELFF. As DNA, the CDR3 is TGTGCCAGCAGCTTAGGGGGCCAGGCCGGGGAGCTGTTTTTT.

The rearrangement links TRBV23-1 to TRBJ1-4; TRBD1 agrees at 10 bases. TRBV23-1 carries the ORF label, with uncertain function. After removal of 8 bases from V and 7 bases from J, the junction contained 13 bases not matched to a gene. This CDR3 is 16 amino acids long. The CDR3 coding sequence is TGCGCCAGCGGGCCTGACAGGGGGCGAGGAGGTGAAAAACTGTTTTTT. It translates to CASGPDRGRGGEKLFF.